This TCR beta chain is drawn from a study of blood T cell repertoires in COVID-19. Overall study context: Collection of acute and convalescent COVID-19 samples took place in the United States, Italy and Spain.

The CDR3 has 12 amino acids. V dropped 6 bases and J dropped 10 bases, with 15 bases sitting between them. This clone appeared a single time. Produced via immunoSEQ multiplex PCR; TCRdb's table is partial and in-frame only. The sample lists about 430,000 clones, approximately 90% seen once, with 0.95% to 1.3% in the top ten. Sequenced input: PBMCs or T cells enriched from blood (not recorded which). The V call is TRBV12-3 or TRBV12-4, the J call TRBJ1-2; maybe TRBD1 (5 bases). The receptor comes from a man aged 25 to 45 who had recovered from COVID-19. The CDR3 nucleotides are TGTGCCAGCAGCCCTTGGGGCAGGACCTACACCTTC. Protein: CASSPWGRTYTF.